Listed here is a single T cell receptor beta chain. Antigen unknown. Each sample had 95,000 to 100,000 TCR templates assayed. This table comes from immunoSEQ multiplex PCR, and its TCRdb copy is limited to in-frame clones, with some not included. The table includes about 120,000 clones, around 94% detected once. In germline, CDR1 is SGHVS, CDR2 FNYEAQ. V was shortened by 1 base and J by 3 bases, with 3 bases between the two germline ends. The length of the CDR3 is 13 residues. This entry is derived from a study of siplizumab effects on memory and regulatory T cells. The study, taken as a whole, reports: Roughly 80-96% of proliferating CD4+ or CD8+ clones defied assignment to a naive or memory phenotype. Tregs that proliferated in siplizumab cultures did not have their suppressive function confirmed. Naive T cells were seemingly more diverse than memory cells, and major contributions to the alloresponse seemed to be made by them.

The receptor comes from a human donor in good health. Sequencing used non-Treg CD4+ T cells sorted from blood. This rearrangement joins TRBV7-6 to TRBJ2-2; no definite D call. The CDR3 region is CASSLEDTGELFF. As DNA, the CDR3 is TGTGCCAGCAGCTTAGAGGACACCGGGGAGCTGTTTTTT. The complete variable domain, with remaining parts taken from reference TRBV7-6 and TRBJ2-2, reads GAGVSQSPRYKVTKRGQDVALRCDPISGHVSLYWYRQALGQGPEFLTYFNYEAQQDKSGLPNDRFSAERPEGSISTLTIQRTEQRDSAMYRCASSLEDTGELFFGEGSRLTVL.